These 23 T cell receptor beta chains were all obtained from the same sample, sequenced in a study of shared clonotypes between healthy human individuals. The protocol was immunoSEQ multiplex PCR, while the TCRdb copy is restricted to in-frame clones and leaves out a portion. This repertoire shows about 2 million clones, approximately 94% found once; its top ten account for roughly 1%. CD8 cells regarded as naive lacked CD45RO, were positively chosen for CCR7, and omitted terminally differentiated effector memory CD45RA+ cells. The sequenced sample consisted of naive CD8+ T cells sorted from blood. The receptors come from a man aged 18 to 30 in good health.

This sequence joins TRBV4-3 and TRBJ2-2; D possibly corresponds to TRBD1 (5 bases). Germline-derived CDR1 and CDR2 are LGHNA and YSLEER. CDR3 length: 19 residues. V was shortened by 3 bases and J by 4 bases, with 24 bases between the two germline ends. Here the CDR3 DNA reads TGCGCCAGCAGCCACTCCCGGGCAGGGATGGCTGGTGGCACCGGGGAGCTGTTTTTT. Translating it yields CASSHSRAGMAGGTGELFF.

The rearrangement joins TRBV7-9 to TRBJ2-7; D is unclear. From germline, CDR1 is SEHNR and CDR2 FQNEAQ (reference sequence). This CDR3 contains 13 residues. Trimming stripped 2 bases from V and 1 base from J, with 6 bases between. In DNA form, the CDR3 reads TGTGCCAGCAGCTTATCCAGATCCTACGAGCAGTACTTC. This codes for CASSLSRSYEQYF.

Details on this clone: Other DNA sequences within the sample encode an identical CDR3. The chain carries TRBV9 and TRBJ2-1; D ambiguous. The CDR3 sequence is 13 residues long. CDR1 SGDLS and CDR2 YYNGEE come from the germline V gene. Between the trimmed V and J ends, which lost 0 bases and 4 bases, there was a span of 5 bases. CDR3 in amino acids: CASSVAVYNEQFF. CDR3 nucleotide sequence: TGTGCCAGCAGCGTAGCTGTATACAATGAGCAGTTCTTC. The full variable domain, rest sourced from reference TRBV9 and TRBJ2-1, is DSGVTQTPKHLITATGQRVTLRCSPRSGDLSVYWYQQSLDQGLQFLIQYYNGEERAKGNILERFSAQQFPDLHSELNLSSLELGDSALYFCASSVAVYNEQFFGPGTRLTVL.

The chain recombines TRBV11-2 with TRBJ1-6; the D is unclear. Germline CDR1 SGHAT, CDR2 FQNNGV. The germline V and J ends were trimmed by 2 bases and 5 bases, with 10 bases remaining between them. The CDR3 spans 15 residues. The CDR3 protein is CASSLIGFDNSPLHF. DNA for the CDR3: TGTGCCAGCAGCTTAATCGGGTTCGATAATTCACCCCTCCACTTT.

The rearrangement uses TRBV27 and TRBJ2-7; D possibly uses TRBD1 or TRBD2 (5 bases each). The length of the CDR3 is 15 residues. The germline V gene encodes CDR1 MNHEY and CDR2 SMNVEV (reference sequence). Trimming cost V 4 bases and J 5 bases, with 18 bases left between them. The CDR3 nucleotides read TGTGCCAGCAGTTCCATCTCCCGGGGCCTGGACGAGCAGTACTTC. Its translation: CASSSISRGLDEQYF.

The genes are TRBV2 and TRBJ1-1; no firm D call. The length of the CDR3 is 12 residues. Germline assignment: CDR1 SNHLY and CDR2 FYNNEI. V was shortened by 6 bases and J by 1 base, with 6 bases between the two germline ends. The CDR3 reads CASRMANTEAFF. CDR3 in DNA: TGTGCCAGCAGGATGGCGAACACTGAAGCTTTCTTT. Complete variable domain (other parts from reference TRBV2 and TRBJ1-1): EPEVTQTPSHQVTQMGQEVILRCVPISNHLYFYWYRQILGQKVEFLVSFYNNEISEKSEIFDDQFSVERPDGSNFTLKIRSTKLEDSAMYFCASRMANTEAFFGQGTRLTVV.

The chain couples TRBV7-9 to TRBJ2-2; 9 positions match TRBD2. V was clipped by 5 bases and J by 6 bases; unmatched bases: 10. The CDR3 covers 16 residues. Germline V gene data show CDR1 as SEHNR and CDR2 as FQNEAQ (reference sequence). The CDR3 region is CASSPSWRGGAGELFF. CDR3 in DNA: TGTGCCAGCAGCCCCTCGTGGCGGGGGGGCGCCGGGGAGCTGTTTTTT.

This chain joins TRBV6-6 and TRBJ2-7; D uncertain. Between the trimmed V and J ends, which lost 2 bases and 2 bases, there was a span of 13 bases. In germline, CDR1 is MNHNY, CDR2 SVGAGI (reference sequence). The CDR3 loop spans 15 amino acids. The CDR3 loop is CASSYVSQEPYEQYF. The CDR3 DNA reads TGTGCCAGCAGTTACGTTTCCCAGGAACCCTACGAGCAGTACTTC.

V usage is TRBV6-5 and J usage is TRBJ1-2; the match to TRBD1 covers 8 bases. V was pared by 4 bases and J by 12 bases, with 10 bases of the junction left unmatched. Germline CDR1 reads MNHEY; CDR2 reads SVGAGI. CDR3 length equals 13 residues. The CDR3 bases are TGTGCCAGCAGTTCGAGGCAGGACAGGGAGAACACCTTC. It specifies CASSSRQDRENTF.

The V call is TRBV30, the J call TRBJ1-4; D uncertain. The CDR3 consists of 15 residues. CDR1 and CDR2 from the germline V gene are GTSNPN and SVGIG (reference sequence). Trimming shortened V by 4 bases and J by 8 bases, and 20 bases separated the two germline ends. The DNA for the CDR3 is TGTGCCTGGAATTCATGGCCTGAGACAAACGAAAAACTGTTTTTT. Translation gives CAWNSWPETNEKLFF.

In the case of this clone: The identical CDR3 is also encoded by other nucleotide sequences in the sample. The V call is TRBV30, the J call TRBJ2-1; D possibly uses TRBD1 or TRBD2 (5 bases each). This CDR3 has 12 residues. Germline V gene data show CDR1 as GTSNPN and CDR2 as SVGIG (reference sequence). Trimming shortened V by 0 bases and J by 8 bases, and 8 bases separated the two germline ends. CDR3 DNA: TGTGCCTGGAGTGTTTTGGGGGATGAGCAGTTCTTC. Amino acid sequence: CAWSVLGDEQFF.

The chain carries TRBV30 and TRBJ1-1, with 7 nucleotides matching TRBD1. V dropped 3 bases and J dropped 3; count of bases not matched to a gene: 7. The CDR3 is 14 residues long. The germline V gene encodes CDR1 GTSNPN and CDR2 SVGIG (reference sequence). CDR3 protein: CAWRPAGGHTEAFF. CDR3 in DNA: TGTGCCTGGAGACCGGCAGGGGGTCACACTGAAGCTTTCTTT.

J is TRBJ2-7 and V is TRBV6-1, with no clear D. The CDR3 extends over 12 amino acids. With 2 bases removed from V and 4 bases from J, the gap between germline ends came to 6 bases. Germline CDR1 is MNHNS and CDR2 is SASEGT. This CDR3 reads CASSELKYEQYF. The CDR3 DNA follows: TGTGCCAGCAGTGAACTAAAATACGAGCAGTACTTC.

The chain uses TRBV23-1 and TRBJ2-3; possibly TRBD2 for D (5 bases). TRBV23-1 is identified as an open reading frame with a role that is uncertain. The CDR3 is 13 residues long. V was shortened by 6 bases and J by 0 bases, with 7 bases between the two germline ends. In DNA form, the CDR3 reads TGCGCCAGCAGACGGACTAGCACAGATACGCAGTATTTT. It yields the protein CASRRTSTDTQYF.

The rearrangement links TRBV29-1 to TRBJ2-5, with a possible D match to TRBD1 (6 bases). V was cut by 1 base and J by 13 bases, with 10 bases left in between. Germline CDR1 SQVTM, CDR2 ANQGSEA. The CDR3 totals 10 residues. In nucleotides, the CDR3 is TGCAGCGTTGAAGGGACAGTACTGTACTTC. Encoded protein: CSVEGTVLYF.

This clone was seen only a few times. The CDR3 spells CASSQFDRESYEQYF. Written as DNA, the CDR3 is TGCGCCAGCAGCCAGTTCGACAGGGAAAGTTACGAGCAGTACTTC. The chain recombines TRBV4-1 with TRBJ2-7; 7 bases are a match to TRBD1. The CDR3 loop spans 15 amino acids. J was trimmed by 4 bases and V by 3 bases; bases with no gene match: 9. Per the germline V gene, CDR1 is MGHRA and CDR2 is YSYEKL.

Of note for this clone: The sample contains more than one DNA sequence encoding this CDR3. The chain carries TRBV5-6 and TRBJ2-7; D is possibly TRBD1 (5 bases). Germline V lookup: CDR1 SGHDT, CDR2 YYEEEE. CDR3 length equals 13 residues. Trimming stripped 1 base from V and 1 base from J, with 6 bases between. DNA for the CDR3: TGTGCCAGCAGCTTGCAGGGATCCTACGAGCAGTACTTC. The encoded protein is CASSLQGSYEQYF.

The DNA of the CDR3 is TGTGCCAGCAGCACCGGCTACGAGCAGTACTTC. It is translated as CASSTGYEQYF. The genes are TRBV13 and TRBJ2-7; no firm D call. CDR3 length: 11 residues. Trimming removed 5 bases from V and 3 bases from J, with 5 bases in between. Germline lookup yields CDR1 PRHDT and CDR2 FYEKMQ (reference sequence).

Regarding this clone: This specimen includes other DNA sequences encoding the same CDR3. The chain carries TRBV27 and TRBJ2-1; D perhaps matches TRBD1 (5 bases). The CDR3 totals 15 residues. The V end was cut by 5 bases, the J end by 1 base, with 12 bases between. Germline CDR1 MNHEY, CDR2 SMNVEV (reference sequence). The CDR3 spells CASSPGPGSYNEQFF. The CDR3 DNA sequence: TGTGCCAGCAGTCCCGGCCCAGGGTCCTACAATGAGCAGTTCTTC.

This clone showed up just once. The rearrangement uses TRBV6-5 and TRBJ1-6, with a tentative D call TRBD1 (5 bases). The V gene's germline CDR1 is MNHEY and CDR2 SVGAGI. The CDR3 runs to 16 residues. Trimming removed 2 bases at V and 3 bases at J, with 11 bases between. This CDR3 reads CASSYMEGIYNSPLHF. CDR3 sequence (DNA): TGTGCCAGCAGTTACATGGAGGGGATCTATAATTCACCCCTCCACTTT.

This chain uses TRBV19 with TRBJ2-4; TRBD2 matches at 7 bases. The CDR3 contains 15 residues. Germline CDR1 and CDR2: LNHDA and SQIVND (reference sequence). Losses at the gene ends were 1 base for V and 8 bases for J; bases not matched to a gene: 8. CDR3 coding DNA: TGTGCCAGTAGTATAGTGGGGGGGAAAACGGACATTCAGTACTTC. It specifies CASSIVGGKTDIQYF.

The chain joins TRBV7-9 to TRBJ2-7; a possible D gene is TRBD1 (5 bases). CDR3 length equals 13 residues. Trimming left V 7 bases short and J 0 bases short, with 10 bases between. Germline CDR1 and CDR2: SEHNR and FQNEAQ (reference sequence). Written as DNA, the CDR3 is TGTGCCAGCACCCAGGGTAACTCCTACGAGCAGTACTTC. This gives the protein CASTQGNSYEQYF.

J is TRBJ1-2 and V is TRBV28; 9 positions match TRBD1. The germline V gene encodes CDR1 MDHEN and CDR2 SYDVKM. This CDR3 is built from 14 residues. After removal of 3 bases from V and 8 bases from J, the junction contained 7 bases not matched to a gene. The CDR3 protein is CASSFGTGLYGYTF. CDR3 DNA sequence: TGTGCCAGCAGTTTTGGGACAGGGCTTTACGGCTACACCTTC.